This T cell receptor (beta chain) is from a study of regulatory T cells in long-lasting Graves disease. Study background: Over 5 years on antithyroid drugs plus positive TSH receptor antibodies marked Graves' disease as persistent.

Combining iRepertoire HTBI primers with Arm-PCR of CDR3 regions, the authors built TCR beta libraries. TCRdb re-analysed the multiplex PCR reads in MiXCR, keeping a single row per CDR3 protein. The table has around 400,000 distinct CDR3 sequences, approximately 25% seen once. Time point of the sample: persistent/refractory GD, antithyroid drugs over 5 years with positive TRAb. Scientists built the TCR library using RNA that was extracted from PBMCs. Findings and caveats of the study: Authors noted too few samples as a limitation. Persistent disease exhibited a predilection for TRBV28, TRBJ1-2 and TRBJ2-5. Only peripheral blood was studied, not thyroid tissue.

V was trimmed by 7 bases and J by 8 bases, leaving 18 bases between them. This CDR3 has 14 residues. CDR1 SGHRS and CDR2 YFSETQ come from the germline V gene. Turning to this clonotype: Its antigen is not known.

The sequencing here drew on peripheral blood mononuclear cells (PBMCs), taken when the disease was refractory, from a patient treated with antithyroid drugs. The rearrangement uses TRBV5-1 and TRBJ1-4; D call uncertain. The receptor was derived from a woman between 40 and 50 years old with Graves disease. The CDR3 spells CASGRGGSGEKLFF. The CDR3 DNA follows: TGCGCCAGCGGGAGAGGAGGAAGCGGGGAAAAACTGTTTTTT.